This T cell receptor beta chain was identified during a study of cytomegalovirus exposure and HLA in healthy donors. From germline, CDR1 is SQVTM and CDR2 ANQGSEA. The CDR3 has 13 amino acids. V dropped 4 bases and J dropped 4; count of bases not matched to a gene: 2. Study-wide results and caveats: According to an earlier analysis, most TCR beta V segments yielded productive rearrangements about 87% or about 30% of the time. Within the data, a cluster of highly shared sequence variants was likely a sequencing artifact. Available immune exposure information covered CMV serostatus only.

PCR involved 60 Vbeta and 13 Jbeta primers. Measured with immunoSEQ multiplex PCR; TCRdb has only the in-frame clones, and not every one. The profile shows some 150,000 clones, approximately 80% of them singletons. As concerns this clone: Its target is unknown.

Sequencing input: PBMCs. The receptor was derived from a man aged 25-45 years in good health and CMV-seropositive. This rearrangement joins TRBV29-1 to TRBJ2-1; 9 nucleotides agree with TRBD1. CDR3 sequence: CSVAQGAYNEQFF. The CDR3 DNA sequence: TGCAGCGTTGCACAGGGGGCGTACAATGAGCAGTTCTTC.